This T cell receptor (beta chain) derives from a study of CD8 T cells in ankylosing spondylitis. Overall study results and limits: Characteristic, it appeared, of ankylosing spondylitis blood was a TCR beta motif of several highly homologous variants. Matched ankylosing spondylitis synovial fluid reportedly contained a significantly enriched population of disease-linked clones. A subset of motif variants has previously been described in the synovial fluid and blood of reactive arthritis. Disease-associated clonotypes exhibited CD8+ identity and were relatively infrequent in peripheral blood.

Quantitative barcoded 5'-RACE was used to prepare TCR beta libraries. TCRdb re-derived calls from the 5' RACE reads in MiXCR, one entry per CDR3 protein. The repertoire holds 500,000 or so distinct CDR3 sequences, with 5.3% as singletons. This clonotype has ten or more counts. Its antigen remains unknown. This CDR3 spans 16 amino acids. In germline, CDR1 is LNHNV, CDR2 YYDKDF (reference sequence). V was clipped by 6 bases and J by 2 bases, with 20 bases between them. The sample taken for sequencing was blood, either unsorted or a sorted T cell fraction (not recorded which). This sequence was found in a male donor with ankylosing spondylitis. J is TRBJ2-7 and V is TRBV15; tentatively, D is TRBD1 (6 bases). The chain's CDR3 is CATRVGPGGSTYEQYF. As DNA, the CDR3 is TGTGCCACCAGAGTGGGGCCTGGGGGCAGCACCTACGAGCAGTACTTC.